This T cell receptor (beta chain) stems from a study of pediatric ulcerative colitis. During colonoscopy, one to two rectal pinch biopsies were collected. Profiled with immunoSEQ multiplex PCR; TCRdb holds only in-frame clones, not every one. The top ten clones hold 0.74% of a sample with tens of thousands of clones, roughly 73% of them seen once. The V gene's germline CDR1 is LNHDA and CDR2 SQIVND (reference sequence). The ends were cut back, 6 bases at V and 4 bases at J, with 15 bases in the middle. The length of the CDR3 is 15 residues. The specimen was gut tissue. The TCR was taken from a boy between 10 and 17 years old with moderate ulcerative colitis. The rearrangement joins TRBV19 to TRBJ2-2, with a weak D call TRBD1 (6 bases). CDR3 in amino acids: CASSPNRAGTGELFF. CDR3 nucleotide sequence: TGTGCCAGTAGCCCCAACAGGGCCGGCACCGGGGAGCTGTTTTTT.